A selection of T cell receptor beta chains follows, all from one sample in a study of cytomegalovirus exposure and HLA in healthy donors. Sequencing was performed with immunoSEQ multiplex PCR; in TCRdb, only in-frame clones are kept and a portion is missing. The top ten hold roughly 8.2% of the sample, which has under 200,000 clones, more than 70% seen once. The sequencing input was PBMCs. The receptors here all came from a woman between 35 and 50 years old in good health and CMV-seropositive. The CDR3 runs from the conserved cysteine through the conserved F or W. D genes are given only for firm matches. The size of a clone is reported for some rows only, either as once, few or many, or as a class for expanded clones.

j_gene	abundance	d_gene	v_gene	CDR3nt	CDR3aa
TRBJ2-3	.	.	TRBV7-2	TGTGCCAGCAGCTTATCGGGGAACACAGATACGCAGTATTTT	CASSLSGNTDTQYF
TRBJ1-4	.	.	TRBV25-1	TGTGCCAGCAGTGAAAAGACAGGAGCAACTAATGAAAAACTGTTTTTT	CASSEKTGATNEKLFF
TRBJ2-7	.	TRBD1	TRBV28	TGTGCCACCTCGGACAGGGCCACTTTTGAGCAGTACTTC	CATSDRATFEQYF
TRBJ1-5	.	.	TRBV7-9	TGTGCCAGCCACGCGGGGGGGACCAATCAGCCCCAGCATTTT	CASHAGGTNQPQHF
TRBJ1-4	.	TRBD1	TRBV6-6	TGTGCCAGCAGTTACTCGAAGGACAGGGTCGATGAAAAACTGTTTTTT	CASSYSKDRVDEKLFF
TRBJ2-7	.	TRBD2	TRBV7-9	TGTGCCAGCAGCTTAGCTAGCGGGCGCTCCTACGAGCAGTACTTC	CASSLASGRSYEQYF
TRBJ1-4	.	.	TRBV15	TGTGCCACCAGCGGAGGACAGCTCGAGAATGAAAAACTGTTTTTT	CATSGGQLENEKLFF
TRBJ2-7	.	TRBD2	TRBV29-1	TGCAGCGTTCGAAAAGCGGGAGGGCCGGGCGAGCAGTACTTC	CSVRKAGGPGEQYF
TRBJ2-6	.	TRBD1	TRBV19	TGTGCCAGTAGTCAAGGACAGGCGATATCTGGGGCCAACGTCCTGACTTTC	CASSQGQAISGANVLTF
TRBJ2-1	.	TRBD2	TRBV29-1	TGCAGCGTTGAATTTGCGGGGCTTAGCGGGTTATACAATGAGCAGTTCTTC	CSVEFAGLSGLYNEQFF
TRBJ1-1	.	TRBD1	TRBV18	TGTGCCAGCAGACAGGGGGTTAACACTGAAGCTTTCTTT	CASRQGVNTEAFF
TRBJ1-3	.	.	TRBV6-5	TGTGCCAGCAGTTCTATAACAGGCGCTGGAAACACCATATATTTT	CASSSITGAGNTIYF
TRBJ2-2	.	.	TRBV13	TGTGCCAGCAGCTTAGAGACCCAGGGTAGCGGCGGGGAGCTGTTTTTT	CASSLETQGSGGELFF
TRBJ2-2	few	.	TRBV6-6	TGTGCCAGCACCCAAGGGGGAATTTCGAACACCGGGGAGCTGTTTTTT	CASTQGGISNTGELFF
TRBJ1-2	.	TRBD1	TRBV4-1	TGCGCCAGCAGCCAAGAGGGGACAGGAGCTAACTATGGCTACACCTTC	CASSQEGTGANYGYTF
TRBJ2-7	.	TRBD2	TRBV27	TGTGCCAGCTCCAAAGGGGCTAGCGGGGGGTTCCGGCCTATCTACGAGCAGTACTTC	CASSKGASGGFRPIYEQYF
TRBJ2-7	once	TRBD2	TRBV15	TGTGCCACCAGCAGCCCGAGCGGGAGTCACTCCTACGAGCAGTACTTC	CATSSPSGSHSYEQYF
TRBJ1-1	.	.	TRBV19	TGTGCCAGTAGTCCCATCGGGGGGGACACTGAAGCTTTCTTT	CASSPIGGDTEAFF
TRBJ2-3	few	.	TRBV7-3	TGTGCCAGCAGCTTATTTCGGAGTGGCACAGATACGCAGTATTTT	CASSLFRSGTDTQYF
TRBJ1-2	.	TRBD1	TRBV28	TGTGCCAGCATCTCTCCGGGACAGGGGACCTATGGCTACACCTTC	CASISPGQGTYGYTF
TRBJ2-7	.	TRBD1	TRBV28	TGTGCCACCCGGGGAAGTGTTTCCAGGGGGTACGAGCAGTACTTC	CATRGSVSRGYEQYF
TRBJ2-7	.	TRBD1	TRBV19	TGTGCCAGTAGTCCAGGGACAGGGGGCTACGAGCAGTACTTC	CASSPGTGGYEQYF
TRBJ2-6	.	TRBD2	TRBV7-3	TGTGCCAGCAGCTTTAGCGGGAGTGGGGCCAACGTCCTGACTTTC	CASSFSGSGANVLTF
TRBJ1-5	few	.	TRBV21-1	TGTGCCAGCAGCCCTGAGGTGTTCCATCAGCCCCAGCATTTT	CASSPEVFHQPQHF
TRBJ2-5	.	.	TRBV2	TGTGCCAGCAAAATTCCAGCAGGGGAGACCCAGTACTTC	CASKIPAGETQYF
TRBJ2-7	once	TRBD1	TRBV19	TGTGCCAGTAGTATAGCCGGGACAGGGCCAAGCGAGCAGTACTTC	CASSIAGTGPSEQYF
TRBJ2-1	.	.	TRBV19	TGTGCCAGTAGTATATTGGGGGCCTCCTCCTACAATGAGCAGTTCTTC	CASSILGASSYNEQFF
TRBJ2-7	once	.	TRBV7-8	TGTGCCAGCAGCTTTTCACAGGGCACCTACGAGCAGTACTTC	CASSFSQGTYEQYF
TRBJ1-5	.	TRBD1	TRBV6-6	TGTGCCAGCAGTTACACGGACAGGGGAAATCAGCCCCAGCATTTT	CASSYTDRGNQPQHF
TRBJ2-5	few	TRBD2	TRBV5-4	TGTGCCAGCAGCTTCAGACTAGCGGGAATCCAAGAGACCCAGTACTTC	CASSFRLAGIQETQYF
TRBJ1-5	once	.	TRBV5-8	TGTGCCAGCAGCGGGGGGTATCAGCCCCAGCATTTT	CASSGGYQPQHF
TRBJ2-7	.	TRBD1	TRBV7-6	TGTGCCAGCAGCTCCATGACAGGGCCGACCTACGAGCAGTACTTC	CASSSMTGPTYEQYF
TRBJ1-4	.	TRBD1	TRBV6-1	TGTGCCAGCAGTGAATCTCGACAGGGCGATGAAAAGCTGTTTTTT	CASSESRQGDEKLFF
TRBJ2-1	.	.	TRBV5-1	TGCGCCAGCAGCTTGGGTGGCGGGCCGCCCTACAATGAGCAGTTCTTC	CASSLGGGPPYNEQFF
TRBJ2-3	.	TRBD2	TRBV7-2	TGTGCCAGCAGCTTGAGTGGCGTAGCGGGAAGGGATACGCAGTATTTT	CASSLSGVAGRDTQYF
TRBJ2-5	.	.	TRBV15	TGTGCCACCAGCAGAGTTCGGTTGAGGCTGGAGACCCAGTACTTC	CATSRVRLRLETQYF
TRBJ2-3	few	.	TRBV7-7	TGTGCTAGCAGCTCCCGCCGTTCCCCAGGCACGCAGTATTTT	CASSSRRSPGTQYF
TRBJ2-2	.	.	TRBV5-1	TGCGCCAGCAGCTCATGGGCCGCCGCGAACACCGGGGAGCTGTTTTTT	CASSSWAAANTGELFF
TRBJ2-5	.	.	TRBV5-8	TGTGCCAGCAGCATAATGAGTAGAGAGACCCAGTACTTC	CASSIMSRETQYF
TRBJ1-4	.	TRBD1	TRBV28	TGTGCCAGCAGTTTTGAGCGACAGGGAAATGAAAAACTGTTTTTT	CASSFERQGNEKLFF
TRBJ2-7	.	TRBD2	TRBV4-2	TGTGCCAGCAGCTCTCGACGGGGGGTATTCTACGAGCAGTACTTC	CASSSRRGVFYEQYF
TRBJ1-2	.	TRBD1	TRBV7-2	TGTGCCAGCAGCATAGGGACAGGGGTGAGCTATGGCTACACCTTC	CASSIGTGVSYGYTF
TRBJ2-5	.	.	TRBV18	TGTGCCAGCTCACCTCTAGGATCGGAGACCCAGTACTTC	CASSPLGSETQYF
TRBJ2-1	.	.	TRBV12-5	TGTGCTAGTGGTTCGGACGGACAGAAACATGAGCAGTTCTTC	CASGSDGQKHEQFF
TRBJ2-1	.	.	TRBV5-1	TGCGCCAGCAGCTTCGGCTCCTACAATGAGCAGTTCTTC	CASSFGSYNEQFF
TRBJ2-7	.	.	TRBV14	TGTGCCAGCAGCCGATCCGGGATCGGCTACGAGCAGTACTTC	CASSRSGIGYEQYF